The 20 T cell receptor beta chains below come from one sample, sequenced in a study of identical twins (dated by TCRdb to 2016 to 2017). Library preparation used 5' RACE. For sequencing, an Illumina HiSeq 2000 was employed. Through fastp at Q25 and MiXCR, TCRdb rebuilt clones from the public reads, retaining in-frame beta chains. When rows share a CDR3 protein, they turn into one entry using the most common DNA and genes. The sample has hundreds of thousands of distinct CDR3 sequences on record, more than 20% of them singletons. 2.9% of the sample lies in the top ten. In addition, the sample was reused for a study of T cells expressing NK-cell markers.

Sequencing used CD4+ T cells sorted from blood. These receptors originate from a woman aged 18-29 years in good health.

The V call is TRBV6-5, the J call TRBJ2-4; possible D gene TRBD2, 6 bases. V lost 4 bases to trimming and J lost 1 base, with 11 bases between them. Germline V gene sequence: CDR1 MNHEY, CDR2 SVGAGI. The CDR3 is 15 residues long. The CDR3 DNA reads as TGTGCCAGCAGTTCGCGAACTAGCGCCAAAAACATTCAGTACTTC. This translates into CASSSRTSAKNIQYF.

The V and J genes are TRBV4-3 and TRBJ2-1, with a tentative D call TRBD2 (5 bases). Trimming removed 4 bases from V and 0 bases from J, with 10 bases in between. Germline V gives CDR1 LGHNA, CDR2 YSLEER. CDR3 length equals 15 residues. CDR3 in DNA: TGCGCCAGCAGCCCCACTAGTTACTCCTACAATGAGCAGTTCTTC. This sequence encodes CASSPTSYSYNEQFF.

This clonotype was counted ten times or more. V usage is TRBV5-1 and J usage is TRBJ2-1; tentatively, D is TRBD2 (5 bases). CDR1 SGHRS and CDR2 YFSETQ come from the germline V gene. The V and J ends lost 0 bases and 0 bases respectively, with 7 bases between them. This CDR3 contains 15 residues. DNA for the CDR3: TGCGCCAGCAGCTTGGAGGCGGGCTCCTACAATGAGCAGTTCTTC. Translation gives CASSLEAGSYNEQFF.

This clonotype has a handful of counts. The CDR3: CASSLSQDREQYF. CDR3 nucleotide sequence: TGTGCCAGCAGTCTCTCCCAGGATCGCGAGCAGTACTTC. The chain has TRBV28 and TRBJ2-7; no clear D gene. CDR3 length: 13 residues. Germline CDR1 and CDR2: MDHEN and SYDVKM. Trimming removed 5 bases from V and 6 bases from J, with 14 bases in between.

The rearrangement links TRBV3-1 to TRBJ2-7; D uncertain. Germline CDR1 and CDR2: LGHDT and YNNKEL (reference sequence). V was cut by 1 base and J by 7 bases, with 11 bases left in between. The CDR3 is 13 amino acids. DNA of the CDR3: TGTGCCAGCAGCCAAGCATGGGTAGGTGAGCAGTACTTC. Amino acids: CASSQAWVGEQYF.

The chain uses TRBV29-1 and TRBJ1-2; 7 positions agree with TRBD1. Germline V CDR1 and CDR2: SQVTM, ANQGSEA. This CDR3 region has 11 residues. V lost 6 bases and J lost 7; bases outside the gene matches: 5. The CDR3 here is CSVGTDFGYTF. The CDR3 bases are TGCAGCGTGGGGACAGATTTTGGCTACACCTTC.

This sequence joins TRBV10-1 and TRBJ2-1; 11 bases are shared with TRBD2. Germline V gene lookup returns CDR1 WNHNN and CDR2 SYGVQD (reference sequence). The CDR3 has 13 amino acids. V shed 7 bases, J shed 7 bases, and the junction held 3 bases outside the gene matches. The CDR3: CASTPSGRNEQFF. Written as DNA, the CDR3 is TGCGCCAGCACACCTAGCGGGAGGAATGAGCAGTTCTTC.

V is TRBV5-1 and J is TRBJ2-7; possible D gene TRBD1, 6 bases. Per the germline V gene, CDR1 is SGHRS and CDR2 is YFSETQ. The CDR3 length is 15 residues. V lost 0 bases and J lost 5, with 15 bases in between. In DNA form, the CDR3 reads TGCGCCAGCAGCTTGGTTGGCAGGGGTCTCCACGAGCAGTACTTC. It codes for CASSLVGRGLHEQYF.

DNA of the CDR3: TGTGCCAGCAGCTTAGCGCTATTATACAATGAGCAGTTCTTC. Encoded protein: CASSLALLYNEQFF. The chain has TRBV7-2 and TRBJ2-1, with unresolved D. Germline CDR1 and CDR2: SGHTA and FQGNSA. The CDR3 loop spans 14 amino acids. Trimming removed 0 bases at V and 4 bases at J, with 7 bases between.

This clonotype was observed a handful of times. The J gene is TRBJ2-1, the V gene TRBV25-1; 7 nucleotides line up with TRBD1. J gave up 8 bases and V 6 bases, and 4 bases lay outside the gene matches. The CDR3 totals 12 residues. Germline-derived CDR1 and CDR2 are MGHDK and SYGVNS. In DNA, the CDR3 is TGTGCCAGCAGACAGGGGAGTTATGAGCAGTTCTTC. Translation gives CASRQGSYEQFF. Full variable domain (remainder filled in from reference TRBV25-1 and TRBJ2-1): EADIYQTPRYLVIGTGKKITLECSQTMGHDKMYWYQQDPGMELHLIHYSYGVNSTEKGDLSSESTVSRIRTEHFPLTLESARPSHTSQYLCASRQGSYEQFFGPGTRLTVL.

This chain connects TRBV10-3 to TRBJ2-1; the match to TRBD2 covers 8 bases. Per the germline V gene, CDR1 is ENHRY and CDR2 is SYGVKD. V was clipped by 6 bases and J by 7 bases; unmatched bases: 11. This CDR3 has 15 amino acids. CDR3 sequence reads: CAIRNTSGRVNEQFF. The CDR3 DNA reads TGTGCCATCAGGAATACTAGCGGACGTGTGAATGAGCAGTTCTTC.

The CDR3 nucleotides are TGTGCCAGCAGCCCGCGACTAGCTGGTAGCAATGAGCAGTTCTTC. This translates into CASSPRLAGSNEQFF. The gene calls are TRBV12-3 or TRBV12-4 and TRBJ2-1; 7 bases map to TRBD2. The CDR3 runs to 15 residues. The V segment lost 6 bases and the J segment 6 bases; nucleotides outside the gene matches: 11.

This clonotype was seen a handful of times. The rearrangement uses TRBV12-3 or TRBV12-4 and TRBJ2-7, with 9 bases matching TRBD2. This CDR3 has 15 amino acids. J was trimmed by 0 bases and V by 7 bases; bases with no gene match: 7. CDR3 nucleotide sequence: TGTGCCAGCAAAGTAGCGGGAGCCTCCTCCTACGAGCAGTACTTC. Translating it yields CASKVAGASSYEQYF.

This clonotype was seen only a few times. The chain links TRBV7-8 to TRBJ2-7; possibly TRBD1 for D (6 bases). Germline CDR1 is SGHVS and CDR2 is FQNEAQ. V lost 5 bases to trimming and J lost 6 bases, with 14 bases between them. There are 13 residues in the CDR3. The CDR3 coding sequence is TGTGCCAGCAGCACAAGACAGGCTGGCGAGCAGTACTTC. Translating it yields CASSTRQAGEQYF.

This rearrangement joins TRBV12-3 or TRBV12-4 to TRBJ1-1; D remains unclear. This CDR3 is 11 amino acids long. The V and J ends lost 7 bases and 3 bases respectively, with 6 bases between them. CDR3 region: CASTPYTEAFF. DNA for the CDR3: TGTGCCAGCACTCCGTACACTGAAGCTTTCTTT.

This chain links TRBV2 with TRBJ2-2; 10 nucleotides line up with TRBD1. V gave up 4 bases and J gave up 4 bases; unmatched junction bases: 6. Looked up from germline, CDR1 is SNHLY and CDR2 is FYNNEI. The CDR3 length is 16 residues. CDR3 DNA sequence: TGTGCCAGCAGTGCTCGGGACAGGGGTGCCACCGGGGAGCTGTTTTTT. Protein sequence: CASSARDRGATGELFF.

In this sample, this clonotype turned up a few times. The chain employs TRBV4-3 and TRBJ2-7; either TRBD1 or TRBD2 may fit D (5 bases each). This CDR3 has 14 amino acids. Germline CDR1 LGHNA, CDR2 YSLEER. V dropped 4 bases and J dropped 4 bases, with 14 bases sitting between them. This CDR3 is CASSPAGGRYEQYF. In nucleotides, the CDR3 is TGCGCCAGCAGCCCGGCTGGGGGAAGATACGAGCAGTACTTC.

V is TRBV6-1 and J is TRBJ1-2; a weak D match, TRBD1 (6 bases). The V gene lost 5 bases and the J gene lost 4 bases, with 14 bases spanning the gap. Germline V gene lookup returns CDR1 MNHNS and CDR2 SASEGT. The CDR3 is 14 amino acids. The CDR3 DNA reads TGTGCCAGCAGTCGAGGACAGCGGATCTATGGCTACACCTTC. As protein: CASSRGQRIYGYTF.

This clonotype has just a few counts. This rearrangement joins TRBV12-3 or TRBV12-4 to TRBJ1-5; no reliable D call. Trimming took 4 bases from V and 0 from J, leaving 13 bases between them. The CDR3 has 16 residues. The CDR3 DNA is TGTGCCAGCAGTTATGGGTCAACGGATAGCAATCAGCCCCAGCATTTT. Translating gives CASSYGSTDSNQPQHF.

This clonotype came up a few times. The J gene is TRBJ2-7, the V gene TRBV11-2, with 11 bases that match TRBD1. V dropped 5 bases and J dropped 3; count of bases not matched to a gene: 6. The CDR3 has 15 amino acids. From germline, CDR1 is SGHAT and CDR2 FQNNGV. The chain's CDR3 is CASSPGTGGGYEQYF. In DNA form, the CDR3 reads TGTGCCAGCAGCCCAGGGACAGGGGGTGGCTACGAGCAGTACTTC.